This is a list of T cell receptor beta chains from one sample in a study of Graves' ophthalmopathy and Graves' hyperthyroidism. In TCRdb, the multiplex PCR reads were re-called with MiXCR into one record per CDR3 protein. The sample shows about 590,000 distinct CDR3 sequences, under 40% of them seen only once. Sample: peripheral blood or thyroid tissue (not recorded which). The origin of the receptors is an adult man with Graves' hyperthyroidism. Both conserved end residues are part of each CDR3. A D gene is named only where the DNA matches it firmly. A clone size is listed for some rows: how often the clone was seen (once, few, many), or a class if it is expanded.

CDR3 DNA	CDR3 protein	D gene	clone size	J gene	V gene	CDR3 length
TGTGCCAGCAGTGAACAGGTCGACGAGGTGAACACTGAAGCTTTCTTT	CASSEQVDEVNTEAFF	NA	many	TRBJ1-1	TRBV25-1	16
TGCAGCGTGGCGGGGAACTACGAGCAGTACTTC	CSVAGNYEQYF	NA	many	TRBJ2-7	TRBV29-1	11
TGCAGTGCTAGAGATCCGGGGGACGAGCAGTACTTC	CSARDPGDEQYF	NA	many	TRBJ2-7	TRBV20-1	12
TGTGCCAGCAGCTCTGGGTCCCTCTATTCACCCCTCCACTTT	CASSSGSLYSPLHF	NA	many	TRBJ1-6	TRBV12-3/TRBV12-4	14
TGCAGTGCTGAGAGACGGGGAACCTACGAGCAGTACTTC	CSAERRGTYEQYF	NA	NA	TRBJ2-7	TRBV20-1	13
NA	CATSARVPRAVRTPGSCFF	NA	NA	TRBJ2-2	TRBV24-1	19
TGTGCCAGCGGACCGAAACAGGGTTGGGGGCAAGAGACCCAGTACTTC	CASGPKQGWGQETQYF	NA	many	TRBJ2-5	TRBV27	16
TGTGCCAGCAGTGAATATGGGAAGGGAGGGTTCACTGAAGCTTTCTTT	CASSEYGKGGFTEAFF	NA	once	TRBJ1-1	TRBV25-1	16
TGCAGTGCTGGCGGCCCGACTGAAGCTTTCTTT	CSAGGPTEAFF	NA	many	TRBJ1-1	TRBV20-1	11
TGTACCAGTAGTAGCCGGACAGCCCCTGGGAACACTGAAGCTTTCTTT	CTSSSRTAPGNTEAFF	NA	NA	TRBJ1-1	TRBV19	16
TGTGCCATCAGTGAGTCAGGGCTCAATCAGCCCCAGCATTTT	CAISESGLNQPQHF	NA	NA	TRBJ1-5	TRBV10-3	14
TGTGCCAGCAGGACTAGCGGAGCCTACGAGCAGTACTTC	CASRTSGAYEQYF	TRBD2	NA	TRBJ2-7	TRBV12-3/TRBV12-4	13
TGTGCCAGCAGTTCCTCAGACCGACGAGGCCAAGAGACCCAGTACTTC	CASSSSDRRGQETQYF	NA	NA	TRBJ2-5	TRBV12-3/TRBV12-4	16
TGTGCCAGCAGTCTTGACAGTTCCCCTTCCTACGAGCAGTACTTC	CASSLDSSPSYEQYF	NA	NA	TRBJ2-7	TRBV2	15
TGTGCCAGCAGCCCCCGTGGGAACTTCGGGGATACGCAGTATTTT	CASSPRGNFGDTQYF	NA	NA	TRBJ2-3	TRBV12-3/TRBV12-4	15
TGTGCCAGCAGCTCCGGGACGGTATCTGGGGCCAACGTCCTGACTTTC	CASSSGTVSGANVLTF	NA	NA	TRBJ2-6	TRBV7-8	16
TGTGCCAGCAGCACTGGACGGAACACTAATGAAAAACTGTTTTTT	CASSTGRNTNEKLFF	NA	many	TRBJ1-4	TRBV7-9	15
TGCAGTGCTAGAGGGGCCACCGGGACAAAGGGCGAGCAGTACTTC	CSARGATGTKGEQYF	NA	many	TRBJ2-7	TRBV20-1	15
TGTGCCAGCAGCTTAGGGACTAATGAGCAGTTCTTC	CASSLGTNEQFF	NA	NA	TRBJ2-1	TRBV7-3	12
TGCAGTCCCGGACAGGGGGCTTTGAACACTGAAGCTTTCTTT	CSPGQGALNTEAFF	TRBD1	NA	TRBJ1-1	TRBV29-1	14
TGCAGCGTTGAAGGGGTCCGGGACAGGGGATACGAGCAGTACTTC	CSVEGVRDRGYEQYF	TRBD1	NA	TRBJ2-7	TRBV29-1	15
TGTGCCAGCAGTTTGTTAGCGGGGAGATACGAGCAGTACTTC	CASSLLAGRYEQYF	TRBD2	NA	TRBJ2-7	TRBV27	14
TGCGCCAGCAGCTCCCAACTGACTAGATTGGGAGAGACCCAGTACTTC	CASSSQLTRLGETQYF	NA	NA	TRBJ2-5	TRBV5-1	16
TGTGCCACCAGCAGGAGGACTAGCGGCTACAATGAGCAGTTCTTC	CATSRRTSGYNEQFF	TRBD2	few	TRBJ2-1	TRBV15	15
TGTGCCAGCAGTTACGAGACAGGGGTTAACACCGGGGAGCTGTTTTTT	CASSYETGVNTGELFF	TRBD1	few	TRBJ2-2	TRBV6-5	16